The present TCR beta chain was sequenced within a study of blood T cell repertoires in COVID-19. The overall study: Collection of acute and convalescent COVID-19 samples took place in the United States, Italy and Spain. The analysed material was cDNA or gDNA that came from T cells, B-cell-depleted T cells, or PBMCs.

V lost 8 bases and J lost 9; bases outside the gene matches: 2. Germline V CDR1 and CDR2: SNHLY, FYNNEI. The length of the CDR3 is 13 residues. The participants were between roughly 18 and 100 years old and came from about two dozen US areas. Per the authors' pipeline: Using reference gene primer amplification, nucleated cell counts were estimated. The protocol was immunoSEQ multiplex PCR, while the TCRdb copy is restricted to in-frame clones and leaves out a portion. V, J and clone size are those of that table, while D and trimming were read from the DNA. Here the sample spans fewer than 250,000 clones, roughly three quarters being singletons.

The TCR originated in a woman aged 45 to 65 with acute COVID-19. The V gene is TRBV2, the J gene TRBJ1-6, with TRBD1 matching over 12 bases. The sequenced sample was PBMCs or T cells enriched from blood (not recorded which). CDR3 protein: CASRDRGLSPLHF. The CDR3 DNA reads TGTGCCAGCCGGGACAGGGGGCTTTCACCCCTCCACTTT. Together with reference TRBV2 and TRBJ1-6, the CDR3 gives the full variable domain: EPEVTQTPSHQVTQMGQEVILRCVPISNHLYFYWYRQILGQKVEFLVSFYNNEISEKSEIFDDQFSVERPDGSNFTLKIRSTKLEDSAMYFCASRDRGLSPLHFGNGTRLTVT.